This TCR beta chain came from a study of T cell repertoires in MIS-A myocarditis (dated by TCRdb to 2022 to 2024). As regards this clone: The antigen it recognizes is unknown. Base qualities are not recorded, but no much larger clone differs from it by a single base.

The immunoSEQ bias-controlled multiplex PCR was used to amplify TCRbeta CDR3 regions, which were then sequenced at high throughput. As for the original processing: CDR3 sequences were collapsed and filtered by the immunoSEQ vendor pipeline to quantify abundance and frequency of each unique TCRbeta CDR3. Using a 90% global sequence identity threshold, CD-HIT clustered dominant CDR3 amino acid sequences together with SARS-CoV-2-specific ImmuneCODE TCRbeta sequences. Clones at frequencies from 0.1 to 1 were categorized as hyperexpanded, and clones at frequencies from 0.01 to 0.1 were categorized as large. CDR3 amino acid sequences and V and J gene assignments of dominant clones were confirmed with MiXCR. The R stringdist package was used to compute Levenshtein distances between the patient clonotypes and the ImmuneCODE hits. Sourced from immuneACCESS, this table was stored by TCRdb with only in-frame sequences that have V and J called. A share of the clones is absent; for the studies checked, an unresolved V gene accounts for under half, and the remainder has no known explanation. The V and J calls and the clone size are those of that table, but D and trimming were determined from the DNA. This sample gives about 15,000 clones in total; 74% of them show up just once. The ten largest clones take up 61% of the sample.

The germline V gene (reference sequence) supplies CDR1 MNHNY and CDR2 SVGAGI. The CDR3 numbers 13 residues from cysteine through phenylalanine. Of the read, only the CDR3 DNA is kept; its 39 bases are in frame from base 1. The germline V and J ends show losses of 5 bases and 8 bases respectively, and no gene match explains 8 bases of the junction. The QIAamp DNA FFPE kit was used to extract genomic DNA from formalin-fixed paraffin-embedded autopsy tissue. Source material: left ventricle heart tissue obtained at autopsy. This specimen's cell subset or site label, interpreted: cardiac tissue sample (left or right ventricle, interventricular septum, or pericardium). Recombination joined TRBV6-6 with TRBJ1-2; 7 middle bases align to TRBD1. This sequence originates from a man aged 18 to 35 with fulminant myocarditis from multisystem inflammatory syndrome in adults (MIS-A) after COVID-19. The DNA sequence reads TGTGCCAGCAGTGGCGACAGGGATGCCGGCTACACCTTC. Translated, this is CASSGDRDAGYTF.